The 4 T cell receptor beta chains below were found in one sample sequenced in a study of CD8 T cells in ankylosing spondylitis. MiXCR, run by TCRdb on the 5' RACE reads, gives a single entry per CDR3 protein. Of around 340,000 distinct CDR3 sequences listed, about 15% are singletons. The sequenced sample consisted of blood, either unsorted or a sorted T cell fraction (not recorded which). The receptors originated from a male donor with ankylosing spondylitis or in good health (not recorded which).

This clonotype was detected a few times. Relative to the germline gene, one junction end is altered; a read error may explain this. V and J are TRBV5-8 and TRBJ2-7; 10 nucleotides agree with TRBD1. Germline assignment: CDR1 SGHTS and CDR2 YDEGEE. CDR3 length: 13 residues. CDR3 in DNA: TGTGCCAGCAGTTCGGCGGACAGGGGGACCCTTCACTTC. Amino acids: CASSSADRGTLHF. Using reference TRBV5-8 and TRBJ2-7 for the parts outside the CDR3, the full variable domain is EAGVTQSPTHLIKTRGQQATLRCSPISGHTSVYWYQQALGLGLQFLLWYDEGEERNRGNFPPRFSGRQFPNYSSELNVNALELEDSALYLCASSSADRGTLHFGPGTRLTVT.

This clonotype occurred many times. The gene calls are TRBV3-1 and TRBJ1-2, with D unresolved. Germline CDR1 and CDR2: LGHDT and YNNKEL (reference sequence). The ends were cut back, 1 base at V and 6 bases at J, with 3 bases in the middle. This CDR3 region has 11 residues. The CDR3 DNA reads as TGTGCCAGCAGCCAAGCTCATGGCTACACCTTC. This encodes CASSQAHGYTF.

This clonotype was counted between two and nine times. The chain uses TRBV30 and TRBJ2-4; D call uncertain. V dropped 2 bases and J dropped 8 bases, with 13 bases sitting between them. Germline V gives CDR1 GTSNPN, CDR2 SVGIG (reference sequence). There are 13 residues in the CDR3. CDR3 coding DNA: TGTGCCTGGAGTTTGAAGGGCGTCGACATTCAGTACTTC. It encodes CAWSLKGVDIQYF.

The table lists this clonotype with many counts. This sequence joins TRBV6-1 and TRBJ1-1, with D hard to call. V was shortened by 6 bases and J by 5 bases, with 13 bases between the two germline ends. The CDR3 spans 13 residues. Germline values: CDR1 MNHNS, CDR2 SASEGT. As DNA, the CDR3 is TGTGCCAGCAGCCCCCTAGGGTGGACTGAAGCTTTCTTT. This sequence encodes CASSPLGWTEAFF.